Listed below are T cell receptor beta chains from one sample, sequenced in a study of CD4 T cells in relation to SARS-CoV-2 and coronaviruses. These receptors' targets are unknown. Generated by immunoSEQ multiplex PCR, the TCRdb table keeps only in-frame clones and is missing some. Altogether some 19,000 clones are present, over 65% being singletons, with the ten largest covering 30%. The sequencing sample was made of CD4+ T cells from PBMCs, cultured in vitro. The receptors stem from a human donor in good health. CDR3s include the opening cysteine and the closing phenylalanine or tryptophan. The D gene is left open where the match is weak. The size entry is marked missing in some rows and otherwise reads once, few, many or a size class.

d_gene | j_gene | abundance | v_gene | CDR3nt | CDR3aa
NA | TRBJ1-1 | NA | TRBV12-3/TRBV12-4 | TGTGCCAGCAGTTGGAGTGACACTGAAGCTTTCTTT | CASSWSDTEAFF
NA | TRBJ1-1 | NA | TRBV10-1 | TGCGCCAGCAGTACCAGCAGGGGGAACACTGAAGCTTTCTTT | CASSTSRGNTEAFF
NA | TRBJ2-1 | few | TRBV24-1 | TGTGCCACCAGTGATCCCGGGTCAGGGGTGGTGCAGTTCTTC | CATSDPGSGVVQFF
TRBD2 | TRBJ2-3 | once | TRBV6-2/TRBV6-3 | TGTGCCAGCAGTTACCCTCTAGTCGGGAGGACAGATACGCAGTATTTT | CASSYPLVGRTDTQYF
TRBD2 | TRBJ2-1 | few | TRBV11-3 | TGTGCCAGCAGCTTAGATGGGGGAGGGAATGAGCAGTTCTTC | CASSLDGGGNEQFF
NA | TRBJ1-4 | few | TRBV19 | TGTGCCAGTAATCCCGGACGGGTGTGGGAAAAACTGTTTTTT | CASNPGRVWEKLFF
TRBD2 | TRBJ2-7 | NA | TRBV7-3 | TGTGCCAGCACTTCCCCCCAAGCCGGGACTACCCACTACGAGCAGTACTTC | CASTSPQAGTTHYEQYF
TRBD2 | TRBJ2-3 | hyperexpanded | TRBV5-1 | TGCGCCAGCAGCTCGTCAACCGGTCAAAGCGGGACTAGCACAGATACGCAGTATTTT | CASSSSTGQSGTSTDTQYF
NA | TRBJ1-1 | NA | TRBV3-1/TRBV3-2 | TGTGCCAGCAGTGCGGGAGAAGGGAAAACTGAAGCTTTCTTT | CASSAGEGKTEAFF
TRBD2 | TRBJ2-3 | NA | TRBV5-1 | TGCGCCAGCCAGGTCACGGGAGGGCCCTCAGATACGCAGTATTTT | CASQVTGGPSDTQYF
TRBD1 | TRBJ2-3 | NA | TRBV5-5 | TGTGCCAGCAGCCTAGACCCAGGGGGAGATACGCAGTATTTT | CASSLDPGGDTQYF
NA | TRBJ1-2 | NA | TRBV10-3 | TGTGCCGTCAATGATATAAACCAAGATTACTATGGCTACACCTTC | CAVNDINQDYYGYTF